Below are 27 T cell receptor beta chains sequenced from a single sample in a study of read filtering for tumor transcriptome and immune sequencing. From roughly 390 ng of RNA, a library with molecular barcoded alpha/delta and beta/gamma adaptors was made. TCRdb reanalysed the reads using MiXCR and keeps one entry per CDR3 protein. Among 62,000 or so distinct CDR3 sequences listed, roughly 13% were seen once. The sequencing input was a population of CD138-negative cells sorted from bone marrow. Source of these receptors: a donor over 35 with multiple myeloma.

This clonotype was recorded many times. The V gene is TRBV19, the J gene TRBJ2-2, with D unclear. Trimming removed 4 bases at V and 0 bases at J, with 9 bases between. CDR1 LNHDA and CDR2 SQIVND come from the germline V gene (reference sequence). This CDR3 contains 15 residues. CDR3 DNA sequence: TGTGCCAGTAGTAATAACGGAGCGAACACCGGGGAGCTGTTTTTT. Amino acids: CASSNNGANTGELFF.

In its sample, this clonotype was seen many times. The chain carries TRBV5-1 and TRBJ2-1, with D unresolved. V was pared by 4 bases and J by 6 bases, with 11 bases between. The V gene's germline CDR1 is SGHRS and CDR2 YFSETQ. This CDR3 spans 13 amino acids. The CDR3 loop is CASSTAQFNEQFF. CDR3 DNA: TGCGCCAGCAGCACTGCTCAGTTCAATGAGCAGTTCTTC.

The chain uses TRBV5-6 and TRBJ2-3; unclear D gene. Germline CDR1 is SGHDT and CDR2 is YYEEEE. The CDR3 is 16 residues long. V gave up 1 base and J gave up 1 base, with 13 bases separating them. CDR3 region: CASSLPTQRRTDTQYF. Here the CDR3 DNA reads TGTGCCAGCAGCTTGCCCACCCAGAGGCGCACAGATACGCAGTATTTT. The full variable domain, its missing parts supplied by reference TRBV5-6 and TRBJ2-3, is DAGVTQSPTHLIKTRGQQVTLRCSPKSGHDTVSWYQQALGQGPQFIFQYYEEEERQRGNFPDRFSGHQFPNYSSELNVNALLLGDSALYLCASSLPTQRRTDTQYFGPGTRLTVL.

This clonotype was seen at least ten times. The gene calls are TRBV29-1 and TRBJ2-5, with D perhaps assigned TRBD1 or TRBD2 (5 bases each). From germline, CDR1 is SQVTM and CDR2 ANQGSEA. CDR3 size: 12 residues. V dropped 2 bases and J dropped 5 bases, with 9 bases sitting between them. The chain's CDR3 is CSVETGDETQYF. Written as DNA, the CDR3 is TGCAGCGTTGAAACCGGGGACGAGACCCAGTACTTC.

The V call is TRBV7-9, the J call TRBJ2-1, with 9 bases that match TRBD1. The V and J ends lost 4 bases and 3 bases, in that order; junction bases with no gene match: 19. The CDR3 consists of 20 residues. Germline lookup yields CDR1 SEHNR and CDR2 FQNEAQ (reference sequence). The CDR3 nucleotides read TGTGCCAGCAGCTACCGCCGGGACAGGGTAAAGGCGGGAGTCTACAATGAGCAGTTCTTC. Translation: CASSYRRDRVKAGVYNEQFF.

The J gene is TRBJ1-5, the V gene TRBV19, with D tentatively TRBD1 (6 bases). The CDR3 loop spans 16 amino acids. Per the germline V gene, CDR1 is LNHDA and CDR2 is SQIVND (reference sequence). The V and J ends lost 8 bases and 4 bases respectively, with 21 bases between them. The CDR3 spells CASRRGGTFGNQPQHF. The CDR3 DNA reads TGTGCCAGTCGACGAGGGGGAACCTTTGGAAATCAGCCCCAGCATTTT.

As regards this clonotype: Because it lacks the conserved phenylalanine or tryptophan at the end, this CDR3 is likely a read error. The chain has TRBV12-3 or TRBV12-4 and TRBJ2-2, with no clear D. The CDR3 totals 14 residues. The V gene lost 6 bases and the J gene lost 5 bases, with 13 bases spanning the gap. The CDR3 here is CASREQGLTGELFL. The CDR3 DNA reads TGTGCCAGCAGGGAGCAAGGCCTTACCGGGGAGCTGTTTCTT.

This clonotype showed up many times. The CDR3: CSVGRGGNTEAFF. CDR3 coding DNA: TGCAGCGTTGGTAGGGGGGGGAACACTGAAGCTTTCTTT. The rearrangement joins TRBV29-1 to TRBJ1-1; D might be TRBD1 (6 bases). This CDR3 is 13 amino acids long. In germline, CDR1 is SQVTM, CDR2 ANQGSEA. V lost 4 bases, J lost 1 base, and 10 bases lay in between.

This clonotype was seen a few times. A read error may be the cause here, since a much bigger clone is one base away. The chain links TRBV12-5 to TRBJ2-1; no definite D call. The CDR3 has 14 residues. Germline V gene data show CDR1 as LGHNT and CDR2 as FRNRAP. CDR3 DNA sequence: TGTGCTAGTGGGCAGCACCTTCCCTACAATGAGCAGTTGTTC. Protein product: CASGQHLPYNEQLF.

This clonotype was counted a few times. A much bigger clone sits one base away, suggesting this may be a read error. The chain uses TRBV5-6 and TRBJ2-5, with D unclear. This CDR3 region has 13 residues. V was trimmed by 1 base and J by 7 bases, leaving 11 bases between them. The germline V gene has CDR1 SGHDT and CDR2 YYEEEE. The CDR3 coding sequence is TGTGCCAGCAGCTTGAGGACCAAAGGGACCCAGTACTTC. Protein: CASSLRTKGTQYF. Full variable domain (missing parts from reference TRBV5-6 and TRBJ2-5): DAGVTQSPTHLIKTRGQQVTLRCSPKSGHDTVSWYQQALGQGPQFIFQYYEEEERQRGNFPDRFSGHQFPNYSSELNVNALLLGDSALYLCASSLRTKGTQYFGPGTRLLVL.

This clonotype was seen once. This sequence may be a read error, since a much larger clone differs from it by one base. Since no conserved phenylalanine or tryptophan closes the CDR3, a read error is the likely cause. CDR3 region: CASVGATEAFS. The CDR3 nucleotides are TGTGCCAGCGTAGGGGCGACAGAAGCTTTCTCT. The chain joins TRBV27 to TRBJ1-1, with D possibly being TRBD1 (5 bases). Deletions cut 8 bases from V and 8 bases from J, with 12 bases between. The CDR3 runs to 11 residues. Germline V gene sequence: CDR1 MNHEY, CDR2 SMNVEV (reference sequence).

The rearrangement links TRBV19 to TRBJ2-7; D unclear. The CDR3 spans 14 residues. The germline CDR1 and CDR2 sequences are LNHDA and SQIVND (reference sequence). The V end was cut by 3 bases, the J end by 1 base, with 10 bases between. The CDR3 sequence is CASSILPGSYEQYF. Written as DNA, the CDR3 is TGTGCCAGTAGTATTCTCCCAGGTTCCTACGAGCAGTACTTC. The full variable domain, with the rest looked up from reference TRBV19 and TRBJ2-7, is DGGITQSPKYLFRKEGQNVTLSCEQNLNHDAMYWYRQDPGQGLRLIYYSQIVNDFQKGDIAEGYSVSREKKESFPLTVTSAQKNPTAFYLCASSILPGSYEQYFGPGTRLTVT.

About this clonotype itself: At one end the junction does not follow the germline gene, possibly because of a read error. The rearrangement links TRBV3-1 to TRBJ1-5; D unclear. CDR1 LGHDT and CDR2 YNNKEL come from the germline V gene (reference sequence). The CDR3 extends over 14 amino acids. The CDR3 protein is CTSSPGVGNQPQHF. As DNA, the CDR3 is TGTACCAGCAGCCCGGGAGTAGGCAATCAGCCCCAGCATTTC.

This clonotype has more than one count but fewer than ten. V usage is TRBV7-9 and J usage is TRBJ2-7, with D tentatively TRBD1 (6 bases). The germline V gene encodes CDR1 SEHNR and CDR2 FQNEAQ (reference sequence). This CDR3 contains 14 residues. Trimming removed 6 bases at V and 8 bases at J, with 20 bases between. The CDR3 sequence: CASSPGTSKNQQYF. The CDR3, as DNA: TGTGCCAGCAGTCCCGGGACATCAAAAAACCAGCAGTACTTC.

In its sample, this clonotype was seen many times. V is TRBV7-9 and J is TRBJ2-7; 10 positions match TRBD1. Germline V gives CDR1 SEHNR, CDR2 FQNEAQ (reference sequence). The CDR3 covers 16 residues. Unmatched junction bases numbered 12, after V lost 5 bases and J lost 5 bases. The chain's CDR3 is CASSNNPGTGDHEQYF. DNA of the CDR3: TGTGCCAGCAGCAATAATCCCGGGACAGGGGACCACGAGCAGTACTTC. The complete variable domain, with remaining parts taken from reference TRBV7-9 and TRBJ2-7, reads DTGVSQNPRHKITKRGQNVTFRCDPISEHNRLYWYRQTLGQGPEFLTYFQNEAQLEKSRLLSDRFSAERPKGSFSTLEIQRTEQGDSAMYLCASSNNPGTGDHEQYFGPGTRLTVT.

The table lists this clonotype with many counts. The V and J genes are TRBV19 and TRBJ2-4; a possible D gene is TRBD2 (6 bases). Germline lookup yields CDR1 LNHDA and CDR2 SQIVND (reference sequence). The CDR3 spans 12 residues. Trimming took off 8 bases at V and 6 bases at J, with 11 bases between the two ends. CDR3 loop: CASDGGGNIQYF. The CDR3 DNA reads TGTGCCAGTGACGGGGGAGGAAACATTCAGTACTTC.

This clonotype was observed many times. This chain links TRBV2 with TRBJ1-2, with D perhaps matching TRBD1 (6 bases). V dropped 4 bases and J dropped 1 base, with 10 bases sitting between them. This CDR3 region has 14 residues. Germline V gives CDR1 SNHLY, CDR2 FYNNEI. CDR3 DNA sequence: TGTGCCAGCAGTGGGACAGCGCGTAACTATGGCTACACCTTC. Protein: CASSGTARNYGYTF.

This clonotype was observed a few times. The rearrangement joins TRBV28 to TRBJ1-1; possibly TRBD1 for D (5 bases). The length of the CDR3 is 13 residues. Per germline, CDR1 MDHEN and CDR2 SYDVKM. V lost 8 bases and J lost 0, with 10 bases in between. The CDR3: CASAQGLNTEAFF. DNA for the CDR3: TGTGCCAGCGCGCAGGGATTGAACACTGAAGCTTTCTTT.

This clonotype was seen repeatedly, ten times or more. This rearrangement joins TRBV4-3 to TRBJ2-2; tentatively, D is TRBD2 (6 bases). The V gene lost 0 bases and the J gene lost 6 bases, with 14 bases spanning the gap. The CDR3 is 16 amino acids. Germline lookup yields CDR1 LGHNA and CDR2 YSLEER. Here the CDR3 DNA reads TGCGCCAGCAGCCAAGACCCCATAGGAGGGGCCGGGGAGCTGTTTTTT. It codes for CASSQDPIGGAGELFF.

This chain joins TRBV6-2 or TRBV6-3 and TRBJ2-1; no definite D call. The CDR3 contains 13 residues. Trimming removed 0 bases at V and 12 bases at J, with 12 bases between. Germline CDR1 MNHEY, CDR2 SVGEGT. CDR3 bases: TGTGCCAGCAGTTACTCCGCTGTGGGCGGGCAGTTCTTC. This encodes CASSYSAVGGQFF.

This clonotype was observed many times. V gene TRBV4-2 combines with J gene TRBJ2-7, with TRBD1 matching 11 bases. Germline lookup yields CDR1 LGHNA and CDR2 YNFKEQ. CDR3 size: 17 residues. V was pared by 2 bases and J by 3 bases, with 9 bases of the junction left unmatched. CDR3 loop: CASSQPPSGTGGYEQYF. The CDR3 region has the DNA TGTGCCAGCAGCCAACCCCCATCCGGGACAGGGGGCTACGAGCAGTACTTC.

This clonotype was observed a handful of times. A read error may produce the germline difference seen at one junction end. The J gene is TRBJ2-4, the V gene TRBV11-2; D remains unclear. The CDR3 consists of 13 residues. CDR1 and CDR2 (germline): SGHAT, FQNNGV. CDR3 bases: TGTGCCAGCAGCTTAGATGTTCCGGGCATTCGGTACTTC. Translated: CASSLDVPGIRYF.

This clonotype was observed many times. The chain links TRBV18 to TRBJ2-3; no clear D gene. This CDR3 region has 13 residues. V was cut by 4 bases and J by 4 bases, with 9 bases left in between. Germline V gene sequence: CDR1 KGHSH, CDR2 LQKENI. In DNA form, the CDR3 reads TGTGCCAGCTCACGGATACTCGCAGATACGCAGTATTTT. Translation gives CASSRILADTQYF. Using reference TRBV18 and TRBJ2-3 for the parts outside the CDR3, the full variable domain is NAGVMQNPRHLVRRRGQEARLRCSPMKGHSHVYWYRQLPEEGLKFMVYLQKENIIDESGMPKERFSAEFPKEGPSILRIQQVVRGDSAAYFCASSRILADTQYFGPGTRLTVL.

The chain is built from TRBV19 and TRBJ2-2; D unresolved. The ends were cut back, 4 bases at V and 4 bases at J, with 10 bases in the middle. The CDR3 is made up of 14 amino acids. Germline-derived CDR1 and CDR2 are LNHDA and SQIVND (reference sequence). The CDR3, as DNA: TGTGCCAGTAGTACTGTCGTTAGCACCGGGGAGCTGTTTTTT. Translation gives CASSTVVSTGELFF.

Ten or more counts support this clonotype. Possible read error: a much larger clone is one base away. The V and J genes are TRBV12-3 or TRBV12-4 and TRBJ1-1, with 9 bases aligning to TRBD1. Trimming cost V 6 bases and J 1 base; bases outside gene matches: 3. This CDR3 comprises 14 residues. The DNA of the CDR3 is TGTGCCAGCAGCTGGGGACAGGGGAACACTGAAGCTTTCTTT. Translating gives CASSWGQGNTEAFF.

The table lists this clonotype with many counts. The J gene is TRBJ1-1, the V gene TRBV6-1, with a possible D match to TRBD1 (5 bases). Per germline, CDR1 MNHNS and CDR2 SASEGT. The CDR3 sequence is 12 residues long. Trimming removed 7 bases at V and 6 bases at J, with 12 bases between. The DNA for the CDR3 is TGTGCCAGCACCGGGGCCGTACCTGAAGCTTTCTTT. Translation gives CASTGAVPEAFF.

This clonotype was seen ten or more times. This sequence joins TRBV7-2 and TRBJ1-5; D ambiguous. Trimming stripped 1 base from V and 0 bases from J, with 13 bases between. Germline CDR1 and CDR2: SGHTA and FQGNSA. The CDR3 spans 17 residues. CDR3 sequence reads: CASSLGTAPYSNQPQHF. DNA for the CDR3: TGTGCCAGCAGCTTAGGAACAGCGCCTTATAGCAATCAGCCCCAGCATTTT.